This record looks at one T cell receptor (beta chain) sequence and its context. With 6 bases removed from V and 6 bases from J, the gap between germline ends came to 7 bases. This CDR3 comprises 11 residues. CDR1 and CDR2 from the germline V gene are SNHLY and FYNNEI. This sample stems from a study of blood T cell repertoires in COVID-19. In the study overall: Acute and convalescent COVID-19 specimens originated in the United States, Italy and Spain. T cells, B-cell-depleted T cells, or PBMCs supplied cDNA or gDNA.

In the source study's methods: From reference gene primer amplification, estimates of nucleated cell counts were derived. Generated by immunoSEQ multiplex PCR, the TCRdb table keeps only in-frame clones and is missing some. That table supplies the V and J calls and clone size; D and trimming were determined from the DNA. The sample shows about 210,000 clones, approximately 90% of them seen only once. The chain joins TRBV2 to TRBJ2-3; D possibly corresponds to TRBD2 (5 bases). The sequenced sample consisted of peripheral blood. The receptor was isolated from a man aged 25-45 years with acute or convalescent COVID-19. CDR3 in amino acids: CASRDFDTQYF. The CDR3 DNA reads TGTGCCAGCAGGGACTTTGATACGCAGTATTTT.